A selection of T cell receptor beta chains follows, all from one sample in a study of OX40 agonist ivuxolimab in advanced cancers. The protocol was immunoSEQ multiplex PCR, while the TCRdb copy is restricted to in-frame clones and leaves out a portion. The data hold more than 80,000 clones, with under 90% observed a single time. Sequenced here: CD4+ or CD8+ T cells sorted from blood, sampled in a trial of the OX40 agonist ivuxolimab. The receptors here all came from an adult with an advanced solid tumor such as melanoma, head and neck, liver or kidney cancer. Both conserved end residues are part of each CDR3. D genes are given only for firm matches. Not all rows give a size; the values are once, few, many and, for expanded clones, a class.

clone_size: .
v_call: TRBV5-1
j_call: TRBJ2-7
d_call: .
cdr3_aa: CASSLGQVASYEQYF
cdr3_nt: TGCGCCAGCAGCTTGGGACAGGTGGCCTCCTACGAGCAGTACTTC

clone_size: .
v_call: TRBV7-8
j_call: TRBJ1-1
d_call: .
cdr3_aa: CASSSQPGVNTEAFF
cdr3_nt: TGTGCCAGCAGCTCGCAACCTGGGGTCAACACTGAAGCTTTCTTT

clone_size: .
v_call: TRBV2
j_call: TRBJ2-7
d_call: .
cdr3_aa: CASSQDFYEQYF
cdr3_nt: TGTGCCAGCAGTCAGGACTTCTACGAGCAGTACTTC

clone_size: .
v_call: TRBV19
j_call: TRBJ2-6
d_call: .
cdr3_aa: CASSIQGAGANVLTF
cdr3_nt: TGTGCCAGTAGTATCCAAGGGGCTGGGGCCAACGTCCTGACTTTC

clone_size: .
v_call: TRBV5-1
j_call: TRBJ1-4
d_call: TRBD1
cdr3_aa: CASSPGQGSEKLFF
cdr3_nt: TGCGCCAGCAGCCCGGGACAGGGGAGTGAAAAACTGTTTTTT

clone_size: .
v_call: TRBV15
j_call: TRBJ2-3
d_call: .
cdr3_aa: CATSRDLRTDTQYF
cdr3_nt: TGTGCCACCAGCAGAGATCTAAGGACAGATACGCAGTATTTT

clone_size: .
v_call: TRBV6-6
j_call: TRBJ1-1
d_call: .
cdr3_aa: CASRRGTEAFF
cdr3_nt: TGTGCCAGCAGGAGGGGTACTGAAGCTTTCTTT

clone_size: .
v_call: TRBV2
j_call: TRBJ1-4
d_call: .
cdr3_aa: CATIPHLGEKLFF
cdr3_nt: TGTGCCACCATCCCCCACCTGGGGGAAAAACTGTTTTTT

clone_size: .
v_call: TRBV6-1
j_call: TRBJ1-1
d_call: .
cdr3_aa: CASSSRGAEAFF
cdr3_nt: TGTGCCAGCAGTTCGCGTGGGGCTGAAGCTTTCTTT

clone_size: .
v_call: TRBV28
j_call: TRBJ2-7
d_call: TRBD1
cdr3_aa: CASSPAGTGTYEQYF
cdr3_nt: TGTGCCAGCAGTCCTGCCGGGACAGGGACCTACGAGCAGTACTTC

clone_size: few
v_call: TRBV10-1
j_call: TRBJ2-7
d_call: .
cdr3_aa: CASSDEFVSYEQYF
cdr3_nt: TGCGCCAGCAGTGATGAGTTCGTCTCCTACGAGCAGTACTTC

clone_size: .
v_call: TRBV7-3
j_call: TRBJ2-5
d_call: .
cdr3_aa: CASSFSATGTQYF
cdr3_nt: TGTGCCAGCAGCTTTTCGGCTACGGGGACCCAGTACTTC

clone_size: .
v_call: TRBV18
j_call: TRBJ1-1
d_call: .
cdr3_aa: CASSPRYELNTEAFF
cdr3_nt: TGTGCCAGCTCACCCAGGTACGAGTTGAACACTGAAGCTTTCTTT

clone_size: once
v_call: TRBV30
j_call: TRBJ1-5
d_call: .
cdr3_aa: CAWSVQGLEPQHF
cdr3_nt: TGTGCCTGGAGTGTACAGGGTCTTGAGCCCCAGCATTTT

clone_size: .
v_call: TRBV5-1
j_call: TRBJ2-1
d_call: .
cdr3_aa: CASSLSGDGEQFF
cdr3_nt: TGCGCCAGCAGCTTGAGTGGGGACGGTGAGCAGTTCTTC

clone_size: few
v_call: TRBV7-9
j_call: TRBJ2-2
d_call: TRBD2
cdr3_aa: CASSLGGTSGNTGELFF
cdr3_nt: TGTGCCAGCAGCTTAGGGGGGACTAGCGGGAACACCGGGGAGCTGTTTTTT

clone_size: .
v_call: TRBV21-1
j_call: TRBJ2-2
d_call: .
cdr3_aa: CASSKVNGPNTGELFF
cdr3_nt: TGTGCCAGCAGCAAAGTAAACGGACCGAACACCGGGGAGCTGTTTTTT

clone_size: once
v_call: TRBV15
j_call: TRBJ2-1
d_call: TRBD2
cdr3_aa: CATSRDLVAGGYNEQFF
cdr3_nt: TGTGCCACCAGCAGAGATCTCGTGGCGGGAGGTTACAATGAGCAGTTCTTC

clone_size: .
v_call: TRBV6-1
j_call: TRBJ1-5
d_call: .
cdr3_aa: CASSDRGGNQPQHF
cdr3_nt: TGTGCCAGCAGTGACAGGGGTGGCAATCAGCCCCAGCATTTT

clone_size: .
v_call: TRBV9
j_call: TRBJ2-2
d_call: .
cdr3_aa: CASSRAGGARVTGELFF
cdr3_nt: TGTGCCAGCAGTCGGGCGGGTGGCGCCCGGGTCACCGGGGAGCTGTTTTTT

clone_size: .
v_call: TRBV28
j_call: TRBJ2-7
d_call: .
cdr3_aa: CASSGLYEQYF
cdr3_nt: TGTGCCAGCAGTGGACTCTACGAGCAGTACTTC

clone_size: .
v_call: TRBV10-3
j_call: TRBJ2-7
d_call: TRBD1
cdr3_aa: CAIRGTGGISYEQYF
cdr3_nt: TGTGCCATCAGGGGGACAGGGGGTATTTCCTACGAGCAGTACTTC

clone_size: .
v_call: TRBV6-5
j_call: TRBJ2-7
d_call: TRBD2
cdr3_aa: CASHLGGRGYEQYF
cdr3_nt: TGTGCCAGCCATCTCGGCGGGAGGGGGTACGAGCAGTACTTC

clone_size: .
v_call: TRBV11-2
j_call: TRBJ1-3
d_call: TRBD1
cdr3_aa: CASSLFGQATSGNTIYF
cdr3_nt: TGTGCCAGCAGCTTGTTTGGACAGGCGACCTCTGGAAACACCATATATTTT

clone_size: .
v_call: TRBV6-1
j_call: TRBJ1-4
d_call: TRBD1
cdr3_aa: CASSEGQSNEKLFF
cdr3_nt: TGTGCCAGCAGTGAGGGACAGTCTAATGAAAAACTGTTTTTT

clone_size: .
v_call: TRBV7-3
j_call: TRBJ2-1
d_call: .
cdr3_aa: CASSQFFVADSYNEQFF
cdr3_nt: TGTGCCAGCAGCCAATTTTTCGTAGCGGACTCCTACAATGAGCAGTTCTTC

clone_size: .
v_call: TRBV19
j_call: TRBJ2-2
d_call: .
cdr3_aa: CASSIDALARNTGELFF
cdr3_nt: TGTGCCAGTAGTATAGATGCATTAGCGAGGAACACCGGGGAGCTGTTTTTT

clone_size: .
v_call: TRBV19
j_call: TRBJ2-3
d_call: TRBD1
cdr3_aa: CASSIRQGADTQYF
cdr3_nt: TGTGCCAGTAGTATCAGGCAGGGGGCAGATACGCAGTATTTT

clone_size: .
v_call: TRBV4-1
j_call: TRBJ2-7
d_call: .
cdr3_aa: CASSQGMGGTGSYEQYF
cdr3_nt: TGCGCCAGCAGCCAGGGGATGGGGGGGACAGGCTCCTACGAGCAGTACTTC

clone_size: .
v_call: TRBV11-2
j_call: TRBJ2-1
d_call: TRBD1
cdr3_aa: CASSLGWGTGGRYNEQFF
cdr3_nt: TGTGCCAGCAGCTTAGGGTGGGGGACAGGGGGCCGCTACAATGAGCAGTTCTTC

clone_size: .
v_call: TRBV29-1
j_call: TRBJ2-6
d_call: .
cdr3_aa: CSGELPGANVLTF
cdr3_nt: TGCAGCGGAGAATTACCAGGGGCCAACGTCCTGACTTTC

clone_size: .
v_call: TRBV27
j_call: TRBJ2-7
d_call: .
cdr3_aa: CASSSPLVYEQYF
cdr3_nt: TGTGCCAGCAGTTCCCCCTTAGTTTACGAGCAGTACTTC

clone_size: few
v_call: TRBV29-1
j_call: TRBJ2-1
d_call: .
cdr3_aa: CSVENYRDSIPSSYNEQFF
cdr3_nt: TGCAGCGTTGAAAATTATAGGGACTCGATCCCTAGCTCCTACAATGAGCAGTTCTTC

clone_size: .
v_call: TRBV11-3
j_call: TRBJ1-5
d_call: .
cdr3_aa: CASGNGVNQPQHF
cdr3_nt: TGTGCCAGCGGGAATGGGGTCAATCAGCCCCAGCATTTT

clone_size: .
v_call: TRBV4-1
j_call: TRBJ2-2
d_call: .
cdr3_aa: CASSQVRDSHTGELFF
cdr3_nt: TGCGCCAGCAGCCAAGTTCGGGACTCGCATACCGGGGAGCTGTTTTTT

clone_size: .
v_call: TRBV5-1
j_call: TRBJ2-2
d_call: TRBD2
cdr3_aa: CASSSGSDTGELFF
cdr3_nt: TGCGCCAGCAGTAGCGGGAGCGACACCGGGGAGCTGTTTTTT

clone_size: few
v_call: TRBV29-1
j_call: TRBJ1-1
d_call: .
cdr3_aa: CSVEGILSTEAFF
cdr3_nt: TGCAGCGTTGAGGGGATCTTGAGCACTGAAGCTTTCTTT

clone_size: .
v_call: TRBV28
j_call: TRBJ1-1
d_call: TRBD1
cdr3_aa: CASSGQVGEAFF
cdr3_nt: TGTGCCAGCAGTGGACAGGTCGGAGAAGCTTTCTTT

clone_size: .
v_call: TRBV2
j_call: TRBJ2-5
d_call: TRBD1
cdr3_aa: CASSRSDRAETQYF
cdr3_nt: TGTGCCAGCAGCCGATCAGACAGGGCGGAGACCCAGTACTTC

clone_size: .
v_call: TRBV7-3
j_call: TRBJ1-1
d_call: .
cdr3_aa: CASSSGTPMNTEAFF
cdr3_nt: TGTGCCAGCAGCTCGGGGACACCTATGAACACTGAAGCTTTCTTT